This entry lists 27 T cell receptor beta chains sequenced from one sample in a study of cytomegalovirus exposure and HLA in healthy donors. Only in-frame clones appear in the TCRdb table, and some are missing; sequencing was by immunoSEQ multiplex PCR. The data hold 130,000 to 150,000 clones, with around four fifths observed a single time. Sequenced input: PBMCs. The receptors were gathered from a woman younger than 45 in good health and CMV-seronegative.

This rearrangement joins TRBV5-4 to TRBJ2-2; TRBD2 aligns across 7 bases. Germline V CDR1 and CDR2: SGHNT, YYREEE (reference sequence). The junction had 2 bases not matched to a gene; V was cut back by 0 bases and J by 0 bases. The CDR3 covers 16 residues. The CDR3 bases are TGTGCCAGCAGCTTGGGTCTAGCGGCGAACACCGGGGAGCTGTTTTTT. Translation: CASSLGLAANTGELFF.

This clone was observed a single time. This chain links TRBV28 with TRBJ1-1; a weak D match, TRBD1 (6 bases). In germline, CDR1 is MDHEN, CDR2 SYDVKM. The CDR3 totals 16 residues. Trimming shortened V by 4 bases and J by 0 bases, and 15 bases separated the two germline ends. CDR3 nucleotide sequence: TGTGCCAGCAGTTCGGTGGCAGGGGTTGTGAACACTGAAGCTTTCTTT. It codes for CASSSVAGVVNTEAFF.

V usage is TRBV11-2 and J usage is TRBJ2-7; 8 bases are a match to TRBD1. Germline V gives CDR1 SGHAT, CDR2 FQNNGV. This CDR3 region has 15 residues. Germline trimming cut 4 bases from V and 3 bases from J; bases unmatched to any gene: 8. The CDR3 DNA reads TGTGCCAGCAGCTCCCTGGGACAGGCCTACTACGAGCAGTACTTC. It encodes CASSSLGQAYYEQYF.

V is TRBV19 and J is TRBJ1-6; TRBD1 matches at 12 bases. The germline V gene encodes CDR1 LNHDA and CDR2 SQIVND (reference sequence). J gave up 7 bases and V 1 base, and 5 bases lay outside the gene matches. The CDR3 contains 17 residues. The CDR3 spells CASSIGGTGGLNSPLHF. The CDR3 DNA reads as TGTGCCAGTAGTATAGGCGGGACAGGGGGCTTGAATTCACCCCTCCACTTT.

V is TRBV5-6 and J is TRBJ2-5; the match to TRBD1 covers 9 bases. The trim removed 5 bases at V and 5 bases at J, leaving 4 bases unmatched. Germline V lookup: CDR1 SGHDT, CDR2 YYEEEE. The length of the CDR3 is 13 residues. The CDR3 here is CASRTGGMETQYF. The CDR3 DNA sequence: TGTGCCAGCAGGACAGGGGGTATGGAGACCCAGTACTTC. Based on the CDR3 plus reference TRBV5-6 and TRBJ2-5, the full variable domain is DAGVTQSPTHLIKTRGQQVTLRCSPKSGHDTVSWYQQALGQGPQFIFQYYEEEERQRGNFPDRFSGHQFPNYSSELNVNALLLGDSALYLCASRTGGMETQYFGPGTRLLVL.

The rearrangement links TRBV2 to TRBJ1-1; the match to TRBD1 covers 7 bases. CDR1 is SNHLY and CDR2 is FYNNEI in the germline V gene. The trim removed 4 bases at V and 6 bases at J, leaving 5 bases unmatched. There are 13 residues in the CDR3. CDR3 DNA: TGTGCCAGCAGTGGGGACAGCTTAGCTGAAGCTTTCTTT. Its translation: CASSGDSLAEAFF.

CDR3 sequence reads: CASSATGENEQFF. DNA of the CDR3: TGCGCCAGCAGCGCCACAGGGGAGAATGAGCAGTTCTTC. The chain combines TRBV5-1 with TRBJ2-1; 7 bases map to TRBD1. Germline V gene data show CDR1 as SGHRS and CDR2 as YFSETQ. The V gene end was trimmed by 4 bases and the J gene end by 7 bases; junction bases not matched to a gene: 5. CDR3 length equals 13 residues.

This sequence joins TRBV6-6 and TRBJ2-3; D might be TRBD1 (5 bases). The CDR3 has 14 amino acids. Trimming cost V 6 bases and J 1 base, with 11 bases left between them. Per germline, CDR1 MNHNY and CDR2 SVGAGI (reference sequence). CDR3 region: CASRIQGRTDTQYF. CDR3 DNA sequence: TGTGCCAGCAGGATTCAGGGCCGCACAGATACGCAGTATTTT.

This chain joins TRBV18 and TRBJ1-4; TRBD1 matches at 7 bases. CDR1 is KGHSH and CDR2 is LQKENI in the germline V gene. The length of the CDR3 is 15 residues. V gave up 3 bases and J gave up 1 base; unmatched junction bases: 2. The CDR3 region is CASSPQGETNEKLFF. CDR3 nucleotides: TGTGCCAGCTCACCCCAGGGGGAAACTAATGAAAAACTGTTTTTT.

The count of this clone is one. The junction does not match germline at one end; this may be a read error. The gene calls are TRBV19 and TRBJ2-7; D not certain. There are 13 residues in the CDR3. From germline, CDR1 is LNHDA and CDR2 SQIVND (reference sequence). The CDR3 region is CASSTGRSCEQYF. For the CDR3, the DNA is TGTGCCAGTAGTACGGGTCGCTCCTGCGAGCAGTACTTC. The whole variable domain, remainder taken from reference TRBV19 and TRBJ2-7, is DGGITQSPKYLFRKEGQNVTLSCEQNLNHDAMYWYRQDPGQGLRLIYYSQIVNDFQKGDIAEGYSVSREKKESFPLTVTSAQKNPTAFYLCASSTGRSCEQYFGPGTRLTVT.

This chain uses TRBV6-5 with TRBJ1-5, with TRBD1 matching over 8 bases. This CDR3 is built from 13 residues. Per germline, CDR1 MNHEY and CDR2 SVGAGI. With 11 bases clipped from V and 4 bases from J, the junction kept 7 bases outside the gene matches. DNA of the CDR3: TGTGCCGGCTCGGGACAGGAAAATCAGCCCCAGCATTTT. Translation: CAGSGQENQPQHF.

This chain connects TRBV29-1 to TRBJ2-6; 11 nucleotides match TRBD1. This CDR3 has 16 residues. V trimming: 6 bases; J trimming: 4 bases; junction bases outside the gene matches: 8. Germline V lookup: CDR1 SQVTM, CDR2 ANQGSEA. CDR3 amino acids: CSVTGTGGRGANVLTF. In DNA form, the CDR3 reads TGCAGCGTCACCGGGACAGGGGGAAGAGGGGCCAACGTCCTGACTTTC.

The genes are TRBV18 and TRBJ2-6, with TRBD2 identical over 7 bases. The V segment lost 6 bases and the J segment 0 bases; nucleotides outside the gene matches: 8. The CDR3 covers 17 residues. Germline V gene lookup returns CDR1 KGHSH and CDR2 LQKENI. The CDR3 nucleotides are TGTGCCAGCTCGCCGGGGGGACCAACCTCTGGGGCCAACGTCCTGACTTTC. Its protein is CASSPGGPTSGANVLTF.

This CDR3 reads CQLIPGNTIYF. The CDR3 DNA reads TGTCAGTTAATCCCTGGAAACACCATATATTTT. This rearrangement joins TRBV7-3 to TRBJ1-3; D ambiguous. The CDR3 consists of 11 residues. Looked up from germline, CDR1 is SGHTA and CDR2 is FQGTGA.

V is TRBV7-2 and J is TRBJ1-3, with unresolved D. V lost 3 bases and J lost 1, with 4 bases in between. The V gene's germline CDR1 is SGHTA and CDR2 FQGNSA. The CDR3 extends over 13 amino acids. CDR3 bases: TGTGCCAGCAGCTTTCTGTCTGGAAACACCATATATTTT. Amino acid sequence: CASSFLSGNTIYF.

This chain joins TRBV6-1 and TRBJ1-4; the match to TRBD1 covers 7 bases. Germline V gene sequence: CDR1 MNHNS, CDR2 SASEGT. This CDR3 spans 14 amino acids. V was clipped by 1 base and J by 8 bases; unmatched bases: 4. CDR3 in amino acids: CASSEGDRGEKLFF. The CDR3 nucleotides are TGTGCCAGCAGTGAAGGGGACAGAGGAGAAAAACTGTTTTTT.

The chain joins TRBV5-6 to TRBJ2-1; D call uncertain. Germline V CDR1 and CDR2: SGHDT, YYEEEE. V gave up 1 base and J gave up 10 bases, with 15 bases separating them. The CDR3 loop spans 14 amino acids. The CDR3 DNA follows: TGTGCCAGCAGCTTGATGGGCAGGCCCAAGGAGCAGTTCTTC. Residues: CASSLMGRPKEQFF. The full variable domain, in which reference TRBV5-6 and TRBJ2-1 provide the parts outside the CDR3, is DAGVTQSPTHLIKTRGQQVTLRCSPKSGHDTVSWYQQALGQGPQFIFQYYEEEERQRGNFPDRFSGHQFPNYSSELNVNALLLGDSALYLCASSLMGRPKEQFFGPGTRLTVL.

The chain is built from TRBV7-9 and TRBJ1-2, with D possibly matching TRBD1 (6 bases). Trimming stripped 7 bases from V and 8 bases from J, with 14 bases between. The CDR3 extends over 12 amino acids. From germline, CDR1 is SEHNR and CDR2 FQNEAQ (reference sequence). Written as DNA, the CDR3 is TGTGCCAGCAACGGACAGTCGGGGGGCTACACCTTC. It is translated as CASNGQSGGYTF.

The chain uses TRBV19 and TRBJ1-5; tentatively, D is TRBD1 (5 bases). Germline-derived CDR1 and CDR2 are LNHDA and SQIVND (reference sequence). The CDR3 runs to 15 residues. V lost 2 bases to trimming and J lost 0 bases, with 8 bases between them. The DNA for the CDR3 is TGTGCCAGTAGTATATTCAGGGATAGCAATCAGCCCCAGCATTTT. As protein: CASSIFRDSNQPQHF.

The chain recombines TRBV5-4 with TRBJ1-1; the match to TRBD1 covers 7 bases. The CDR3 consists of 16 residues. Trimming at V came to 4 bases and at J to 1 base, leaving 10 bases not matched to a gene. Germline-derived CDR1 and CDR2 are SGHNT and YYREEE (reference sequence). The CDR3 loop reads CASSPIPGQWNTEAFF. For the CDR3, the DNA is TGTGCCAGCAGCCCAATCCCGGGACAGTGGAACACTGAAGCTTTCTTT.

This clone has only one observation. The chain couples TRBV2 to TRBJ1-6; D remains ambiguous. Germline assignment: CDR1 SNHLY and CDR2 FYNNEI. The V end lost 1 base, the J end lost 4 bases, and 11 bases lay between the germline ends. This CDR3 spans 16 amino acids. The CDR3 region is CASSEGWVTYNSPLHF. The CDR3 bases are TGTGCCAGCAGTGAAGGCTGGGTGACTTATAATTCACCCCTCCACTTT.

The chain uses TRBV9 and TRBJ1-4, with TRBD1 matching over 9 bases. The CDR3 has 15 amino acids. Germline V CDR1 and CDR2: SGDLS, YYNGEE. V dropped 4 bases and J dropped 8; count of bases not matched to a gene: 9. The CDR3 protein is CASSHEGQGGEKLFF. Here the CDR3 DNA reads TGTGCCAGCAGCCATGAGGGACAGGGAGGAGAAAAACTGTTTTTT.

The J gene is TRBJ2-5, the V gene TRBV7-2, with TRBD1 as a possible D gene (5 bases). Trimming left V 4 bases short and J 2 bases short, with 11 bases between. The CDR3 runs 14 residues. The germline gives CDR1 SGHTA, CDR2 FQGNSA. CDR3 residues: CASSSRQLQETQYF. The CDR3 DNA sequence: TGTGCCAGCAGCTCGAGACAGTTACAAGAGACCCAGTACTTC.

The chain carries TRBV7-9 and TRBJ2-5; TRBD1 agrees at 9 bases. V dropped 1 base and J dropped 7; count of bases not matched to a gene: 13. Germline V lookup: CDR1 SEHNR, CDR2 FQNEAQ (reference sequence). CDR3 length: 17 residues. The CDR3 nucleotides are TGTGCCAGCAGCTTAGGGTACGAGGACAGGGGTCAGCGGACCCAGTACTTC. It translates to CASSLGYEDRGQRTQYF.

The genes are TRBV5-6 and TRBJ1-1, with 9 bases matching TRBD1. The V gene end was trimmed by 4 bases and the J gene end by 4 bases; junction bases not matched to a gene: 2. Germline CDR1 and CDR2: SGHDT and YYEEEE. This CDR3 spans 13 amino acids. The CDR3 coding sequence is TGTGCCAGCAGCAAGGACAGGGGCACTGAAGCTTTCTTT. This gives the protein CASSKDRGTEAFF.

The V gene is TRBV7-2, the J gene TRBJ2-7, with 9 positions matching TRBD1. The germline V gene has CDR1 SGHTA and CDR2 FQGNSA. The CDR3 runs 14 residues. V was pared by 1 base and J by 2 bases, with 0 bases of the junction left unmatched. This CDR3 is CASSLGQGAYEQYF. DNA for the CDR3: TGTGCCAGCAGCTTAGGACAGGGGGCCTACGAGCAGTACTTC.

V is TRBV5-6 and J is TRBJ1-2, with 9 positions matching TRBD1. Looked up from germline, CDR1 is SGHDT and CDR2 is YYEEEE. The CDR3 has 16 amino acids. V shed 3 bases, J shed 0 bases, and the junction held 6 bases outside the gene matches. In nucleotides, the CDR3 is TGTGCCAGCAGCTGGGACAGGGAATTCCCTAACTATGGCTACACCTTC. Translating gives CASSWDREFPNYGYTF.